The 32 T cell receptor beta chains in this list originate from one sample, sequenced in a study of Ad26.COV2.S vaccination and SARS-CoV-2 variants. Only in-frame clones appear in the TCRdb table, and some are missing; sequencing was by immunoSEQ multiplex PCR. The sample holds roughly 500,000 clones, around 88% seen once. Sample treatment: approximately 18 received Ad26.COV2.S at low or high dose, single or two shots; about 5 received placebo; per-sample allocation not given. Sampling was performed 63 days after the first vaccine or placebo injection. Here the sequenced sample was peripheral blood, taken in a trial of Ad26.COV2.S vaccine versus placebo. Receptors were obtained from a person aged 18 to 59 who received the Ad26.COV2.S COVID-19 vaccine or a placebo.

This chain joins TRBV6-1 and TRBJ1-4; the D gene is possibly TRBD1 (5 bases). CDR1 and CDR2 from the germline V gene are MNHNS and SASEGT. The CDR3 sequence is 13 residues long. Trimming left V 11 bases short and J 8 bases short, with 18 bases between. CDR3 protein: CAGSGQLEEKLFF. CDR3 DNA sequence: TGTGCCGGTTCGGGGCAATTGGAGGAAAAACTGTTTTTT.

The chain recombines TRBV19 with TRBJ2-7, with 9 bases matching TRBD1. Germline-derived CDR1 and CDR2 are LNHDA and SQIVND (reference sequence). The CDR3 extends over 15 amino acids. Losses at the gene ends were 5 bases for V and 1 base for J; bases not matched to a gene: 6. The CDR3 protein is CASSPLGTGSYEQYF. CDR3 nucleotide sequence: TGTGCCAGTAGTCCCCTTGGGACAGGGTCCTACGAGCAGTACTTC.

The chain carries TRBV5-1 and TRBJ2-1, with 9 bases lining up with TRBD2. The CDR3 has 16 residues. CDR1 and CDR2 from the germline V gene are SGHRS and YFSETQ. Trimming took 1 base from V and 5 from J; bases not matched to a gene: 7. CDR3 in amino acids: CASSLPRLAGDNEQFF. As DNA, the CDR3 is TGCGCCAGCAGCTTGCCCCGGTTAGCGGGAGACAATGAGCAGTTCTTC.

V gene TRBV6-5 combines with J gene TRBJ2-7, with 7 nucleotides matching TRBD2. The ends lost 2 bases at V and 4 bases at J; junction bases unmatched: 2. Per the germline V gene, CDR1 is MNHEY and CDR2 is SVGAGI. The CDR3 totals 13 residues. The CDR3 sequence is CASSYRGRYEQYF. CDR3 sequence (DNA): TGTGCCAGCAGTTACCGCGGGAGATACGAGCAGTACTTC.

The chain carries TRBV3-1 (or the pseudogene TRBV3-2) and TRBJ2-1; D possibly corresponds to TRBD2 (5 bases). The V end lost 2 bases, the J end lost 15 bases, and 17 bases lay between the germline ends. From germline, CDR1 is LGHDT and CDR2 YNNKEL (reference sequence). The CDR3 has 13 amino acids. This chain's CDR3 is CASSQYPEGQGFF. CDR3 sequence (DNA): TGTGCCAGCAGCCAATACCCAGAGGGTCAAGGGTTCTTC.

This chain connects TRBV7-8 to TRBJ2-7, with D possibly being TRBD2 (5 bases). There are 14 residues in the CDR3. Germline V gene data show CDR1 as SGHVS and CDR2 as FQNEAQ. V lost 3 bases, J lost 1 base, and 10 bases lay in between. CDR3 sequence (DNA): TGTGCCAGCAGCTTGGTGAGGGCTTCCTACGAGCAGTACTTC. This sequence encodes CASSLVRASYEQYF.

This clone has only one observation. This sequence joins TRBV28 and TRBJ2-2; D unclear. The V gene lost 6 bases and the J gene lost 2 bases, with 7 bases spanning the gap. The CDR3 is 13 residues long. Germline values: CDR1 MDHEN, CDR2 SYDVKM. The CDR3 sequence: CASRDTNTGELFF. The CDR3 coding sequence is TGTGCCAGCAGAGACACAAACACCGGGGAGCTGTTTTTT.

This clone has just a few counts. This chain links TRBV10-2 with TRBJ1-3; D uncertain. V lost 7 bases, J lost 0 bases, and 10 bases lay in between. Looked up from germline, CDR1 is WSHSY and CDR2 is SAAADI. The CDR3 has 14 amino acids. This CDR3 reads CASTPYLSGNTIYF. Written as DNA, the CDR3 is TGCGCCAGCACCCCATACCTCTCTGGAAACACCATATATTTT.

The chain recombines TRBV5-4 with TRBJ2-5; 10 bases align to TRBD2. Trimming cost V 4 bases and J 4 bases; bases outside gene matches: 7. The germline V gene encodes CDR1 SGHNT and CDR2 YYREEE (reference sequence). The CDR3 length is 15 residues. The CDR3 DNA reads TGTGCCAGCAGCCTCAGCGGGAGGGCCACAGAGACCCAGTACTTC. Translating it yields CASSLSGRATETQYF.

The CDR3: CAWDGGSGNTIYF. The CDR3 region has the DNA TGTGCCTGGGACGGGGGCTCTGGAAACACCATATATTTT. This chain connects TRBV30 to TRBJ1-3; tentative D call: TRBD1 (5 bases). This CDR3 region has 13 residues. V was shortened by 5 bases and J by 0 bases, with 8 bases between the two germline ends. Germline V gene data show CDR1 as GTSNPN and CDR2 as SVGIG (reference sequence).

As regards this clone: The sample holds other DNA sequences that translate to the same CDR3. DNA of the CDR3: TGCGCCAGCAGCTTAGAGGGAACCGGGGAGCTGTTTTTT. Its protein is CASSLEGTGELFF. The V gene is TRBV5-1, the J gene TRBJ2-2; D perhaps matches TRBD2 (5 bases). Looked up from germline, CDR1 is SGHRS and CDR2 is YFSETQ. V was cut by 2 bases and J by 5 bases, with 7 bases left in between. The CDR3 runs 13 residues.

The rearrangement links TRBV3-1 (or the pseudogene TRBV3-2) to TRBJ2-3; unclear D gene. The CDR3 is 14 amino acids. Germline CDR1 LGHDT, CDR2 YNNKEL (reference sequence). The V and J ends lost 1 base and 4 bases respectively, with 9 bases between them. The DNA of the CDR3 is TGTGCCAGCAGCCAAGCGGGCGCCTCAGATACGCAGTATTTT. It is translated as CASSQAGASDTQYF.

The chain has TRBV10-3 and TRBJ2-7; D is undetermined. Germline CDR1 ENHRY, CDR2 SYGVKD. This CDR3 has 14 amino acids. V was trimmed by 6 bases and J by 1 base, leaving 13 bases between them. The DNA of the CDR3 is TGTGCCATCAGGAGGACCACCCTATCCTACGAGCAGTACTTC. Amino acid sequence: CAIRRTTLSYEQYF.

This chain joins TRBV7-3 and TRBJ1-2; D unresolved. This CDR3 has 14 amino acids. Germline V lookup: CDR1 SGHTA, CDR2 FQGTGA. V was pared by 3 bases and J by 4 bases, with 12 bases between. The DNA of the CDR3 is TGTGCCAGCAGCTTGGGCGGAACCAGCTATGGCTACACCTTC. Encoded protein: CASSLGGTSYGYTF. Combining the CDR3 with reference TRBV7-3 and TRBJ1-2 gives the whole variable domain GAGVSQTPSNKVTEKGKYVELRCDPISGHTALYWYRQSLGQGPEFLIYFQGTGAADDSGLPNDRFFAVRPEGSVSTLKIQRTERGDSAVYLCASSLGGTSYGYTFGSGTRLTVV.

V usage is TRBV3-1 (or the pseudogene TRBV3-2) and J usage is TRBJ2-7; 7 bases are a match to TRBD1. Germline V gene lookup returns CDR1 LGHDT and CDR2 YNNKEL (reference sequence). V lost 2 bases to trimming and J lost 6 bases; unmatched junction nucleotides: 10. The CDR3 runs 15 residues. The CDR3 DNA follows: TGTGCCAGCAGCCAATTCGTGACAGGGATTTCCGAGCAGTACTTC. Encoded protein: CASSQFVTGISEQYF.

This clone was counted a few times. The chain has TRBV19 and TRBJ1-2, with 9 bases identical to TRBD1. The V gene's germline CDR1 is LNHDA and CDR2 SQIVND (reference sequence). The CDR3 is 15 amino acids. The V and J ends lost 2 bases and 4 bases, in that order; junction bases with no gene match: 5. CDR3 DNA sequence: TGTGCCAGTAGTATATCGGGACAGGGCGCCTATGGCTACACCTTC. Translating gives CASSISGQGAYGYTF. Complete variable domain (other parts from reference TRBV19 and TRBJ1-2): DGGITQSPKYLFRKEGQNVTLSCEQNLNHDAMYWYRQDPGQGLRLIYYSQIVNDFQKGDIAEGYSVSREKKESFPLTVTSAQKNPTAFYLCASSISGQGAYGYTFGSGTRLTVV.

The V gene is TRBV2, the J gene TRBJ2-5, with a weak D call TRBD2 (6 bases). Germline V gene data show CDR1 as SNHLY and CDR2 as FYNNEI. V lost 8 bases to trimming and J lost 0 bases, with 25 bases between them. This CDR3 is built from 18 residues. The CDR3 here is CASSKEKTGTAYQETQYF. CDR3 nucleotides: TGTGCCAGCTCTAAAGAAAAAACCGGGACTGCGTACCAAGAGACCCAGTACTTC. Drawing the rest from reference TRBV2 and TRBJ2-5, the complete variable domain is EPEVTQTPSHQVTQMGQEVILRCVPISNHLYFYWYRQILGQKVEFLVSFYNNEISEKSEIFDDQFSVERPDGSNFTLKIRSTKLEDSAMYFCASSKEKTGTAYQETQYFGPGTRLLVL.

The rearrangement joins TRBV18 to TRBJ1-6; D unclear. The CDR3 contains 15 residues. Trimming cost V 2 bases and J 10 bases, with 15 bases left between them. Germline lookup yields CDR1 KGHSH and CDR2 LQKENI. The CDR3 nucleotides read TGTGCCAGCTCACCAGATGCTCGCTACGGGTCACCCCTCCACTTT. Its protein product is CASSPDARYGSPLHF.

The gene calls are TRBV6-5 and TRBJ2-7; 10 bases line up with TRBD1. Looked up from germline, CDR1 is MNHEY and CDR2 is SVGAGI. The CDR3 is made up of 14 amino acids. The V segment lost 8 bases and the J segment 2 bases; nucleotides outside the gene matches: 6. The CDR3 DNA follows: TGTGCCAGCGGACCGGGACAGGGGACCTACGAGCAGTACTTC. It codes for CASGPGQGTYEQYF.

The rearrangement uses TRBV15 and TRBJ2-2, with TRBD1 identical over 8 bases. The germline V gene encodes CDR1 LNHNV and CDR2 YYDKDF (reference sequence). V trimming: 0 bases; J trimming: 5 bases; junction bases outside the gene matches: 5. The length of the CDR3 is 16 residues. CDR3 sequence (DNA): TGTGCCACCAGCAGAGACCAGGGGGCGCGGACCGGGGAGCTGTTTTTT. Its protein is CATSRDQGARTGELFF.

The chain recombines TRBV19 with TRBJ2-7; no clear D. The CDR3 has 16 residues. From germline, CDR1 is LNHDA and CDR2 SQIVND (reference sequence). Deletions cut 0 bases from V and 7 bases from J, with 19 bases between. The CDR3 sequence: CASSIDRAPGRLEQYF. In DNA, the CDR3 is TGTGCCAGTAGTATAGATCGGGCCCCCGGACGACTGGAGCAGTACTTC.

The chain links TRBV15 to TRBJ1-5; D gene ambiguous. The CDR3 consists of 15 residues. CDR1 is LNHNV, CDR2 YYDKDF, per germline (reference sequence). The V end lost 3 bases, the J end lost 4 bases, and 13 bases lay between the germline ends. The CDR3 DNA reads as TGTGCCACCAGCAGGGAGGACCGAGGAAATCAGCCCCAGCATTTT. Protein sequence: CATSREDRGNQPQHF.

V is TRBV11-2 and J is TRBJ2-1, with D perhaps matching TRBD1 or TRBD2 (5 bases each). Germline V lookup: CDR1 SGHAT, CDR2 FQNNGV. V was pared by 6 bases and J by 6 bases, with 18 bases between. This CDR3 spans 15 amino acids. For the CDR3, the DNA is TGTGCCAGCAGGACCTTTCGAGGGACCAGCAATGAGCAGTTCTTC. It yields the protein CASRTFRGTSNEQFF.

The rearrangement uses TRBV2 and TRBJ2-7; 7 positions agree with TRBD1. The CDR3 has 14 amino acids. The V segment lost 6 bases and the J segment 2 bases; nucleotides outside the gene matches: 7. Germline values: CDR1 SNHLY, CDR2 FYNNEI. The CDR3 protein is CASRNRGFAYEQYF. In DNA form, the CDR3 reads TGTGCCAGCAGGAACAGGGGTTTCGCCTACGAGCAGTACTTC. Drawing the rest from reference TRBV2 and TRBJ2-7, the complete variable domain is EPEVTQTPSHQVTQMGQEVILRCVPISNHLYFYWYRQILGQKVEFLVSFYNNEISEKSEIFDDQFSVERPDGSNFTLKIRSTKLEDSAMYFCASRNRGFAYEQYFGPGTRLTVT.

V usage is TRBV28 and J usage is TRBJ2-7, with D hard to call. Germline V gene lookup returns CDR1 MDHEN and CDR2 SYDVKM. Between the trimmed V and J ends, which lost 6 bases and 6 bases, there was a span of 18 bases. The CDR3 totals 14 residues. The CDR3 loop reads CASRPSHSTGEQYF. CDR3 DNA: TGTGCCAGCAGGCCTTCCCATTCGACTGGCGAGCAGTACTTC.

V usage is TRBV2 and J usage is TRBJ2-3; 10 bases align to TRBD2. V lost 5 bases, J lost 2 bases, and 4 bases stayed unmatched. Germline values: CDR1 SNHLY, CDR2 FYNNEI. CDR3 size: 15 residues. The CDR3 is CASSWTSGSTDTQYF. CDR3 nucleotides: TGTGCCAGCAGTTGGACTAGCGGTTCCACAGATACGCAGTATTTT.

The rearrangement joins TRBV28 to TRBJ2-5, with TRBD2 identical over 16 bases. The CDR3 runs to 17 residues. CDR1 and CDR2 from the germline V gene are MDHEN and SYDVKM. The J segment lost 4 bases and the V segment lost 3 bases, leaving 5 bases of the junction unmatched. DNA for the CDR3: TGTGCCAGCAGTTTGGGACTAGCGGGAGGGCGGGGAGAGACCCAGTACTTC. It codes for CASSLGLAGGRGETQYF.

The V and J genes are TRBV13 and TRBJ2-7, with TRBD1 identical over 8 bases. The CDR3 spans 16 residues. Trimming at V came to 5 bases and at J to 5 bases, leaving 14 bases not matched to a gene. Germline CDR1 PRHDT, CDR2 FYEKMQ (reference sequence). CDR3 in DNA: TGTGCCAGCAGCCGCGCGTTAGGACAGGGAGAACACGAGCAGTACTTC. It encodes CASSRALGQGEHEQYF.

A note on this clone: One junction end disagrees with the germline gene, perhaps due to a read error. This rearrangement joins TRBV12-3 or TRBV12-4 to TRBJ2-3; 7 nucleotides align to TRBD1. The CDR3 totals 12 residues. The CDR3: CASSPGTVTQYF. For the CDR3, the DNA is TGTGCCAGCAGTCCGGGGACAGTTACGCAGTATTTT.

This chain connects TRBV10-2 to TRBJ2-7; a weak D match, TRBD1 (7 bases). Germline CDR1 and CDR2: WSHSY and SAAADI. This CDR3 spans 15 amino acids. Trimming cost V 4 bases and J 6 bases, with 19 bases left between them. Here the CDR3 DNA reads TGCGCCAGCAGTGCGACAGGGAGGTCGATCGGCGAGCAGTACTTC. Translated: CASSATGRSIGEQYF.

This chain joins TRBV30 and TRBJ2-7; 7 bases are shared with TRBD2. Germline V gives CDR1 GTSNPN, CDR2 SVGIG (reference sequence). The CDR3 spans 11 residues. The CDR3 region has the DNA TGTGCTGGGGGGGATTCCTACGAGCAGTACTTC. This encodes CAGGDSYEQYF.

The CDR3: CASSQEGLAGGYEQYF. As DNA, the CDR3 is TGTGCCAGCAGCCAAGAAGGGTTAGCGGGAGGGTACGAGCAGTACTTC. V is TRBV3-1 (or the pseudogene TRBV3-2) and J is TRBJ2-7, with 11 bases that match TRBD2. Germline V CDR1 and CDR2: LGHDT, YNNKEL (reference sequence). The junction had 5 bases not matched to a gene; V was cut back by 0 bases and J by 4 bases. The CDR3 is made up of 16 amino acids.